The clone carrying this T cell receptor (beta chain) turned up a few times. Its specificity is unknown. Quantitative 5'-RACE with molecular barcodes produced the TCR beta libraries. TCRdb reanalysed the 5' RACE reads using MiXCR and keeps one entry per CDR3 protein. The profile shows some 250,000 distinct CDR3 sequences, roughly 8.6% of them singletons. V was clipped by 0 bases and J by 0 bases; unmatched bases: 6. Germline V CDR1 and CDR2: SGHRS, YFSETQ. This CDR3 comprises 16 residues. This entry is derived from a study of CD8 T cells in ankylosing spondylitis. Points from the study as a whole: Clones linked with disease were CD8+ and fairly uncommon in the peripheral blood. Reportedly, matched ankylosing spondylitis synovial fluid was significantly enriched for disease-linked clones. A subset of motif variants has previously been described in the synovial fluid and blood of reactive arthritis.

The rearrangement uses TRBV5-1 and TRBJ2-7; 7 bases match TRBD2. This receptor was obtained from a male donor with ankylosing spondylitis or in good health (not recorded which). The material sequenced was blood, either unsorted or a sorted T cell fraction (not recorded which). CDR3 sequence: CASSLGAGRLSYEQYF. CDR3 bases: TGCGCCAGCAGCTTGGGGGCCGGGAGGCTCTCCTACGAGCAGTACTTC.